This T cell receptor beta chain was captured in a study of Tregs in tolerant kidney transplant recipients. Study-level findings and limits: Activated donor B cell expansion appeared to reveal the most relevant donor-specific TCRbeta repertoire.

As regards this clone: Its antigen is undetermined.

Assay: immunoSEQ multiplex PCR; the TCRdb copy retains only in-frame clones and omits some. The repertoire holds 90,000 to 130,000 clones, around 91% seen once, with roughly 0.31% in the top ten. This clonotype was sampled from a human donor who received a combined kidney and bone marrow transplant. The input for sequencing was CD4+ T cells from blood, taken before the transplant.

CDR3 in amino acids: CASSPRRGPLPYEQYF. CDR3 bases: TGTGCCAGCAGCCCCCGAAGGGGCCCTCTCCCATACGAGCAGTACTTC. The J gene is TRBJ2-7, the V gene TRBV7-8; TRBD1 is a possible D gene (5 bases). Germline V gives CDR1 SGHVS, CDR2 FQNEAQ. CDR3 length equals 16 residues. V lost 5 bases, J lost 4 bases, and 21 bases lay in between.